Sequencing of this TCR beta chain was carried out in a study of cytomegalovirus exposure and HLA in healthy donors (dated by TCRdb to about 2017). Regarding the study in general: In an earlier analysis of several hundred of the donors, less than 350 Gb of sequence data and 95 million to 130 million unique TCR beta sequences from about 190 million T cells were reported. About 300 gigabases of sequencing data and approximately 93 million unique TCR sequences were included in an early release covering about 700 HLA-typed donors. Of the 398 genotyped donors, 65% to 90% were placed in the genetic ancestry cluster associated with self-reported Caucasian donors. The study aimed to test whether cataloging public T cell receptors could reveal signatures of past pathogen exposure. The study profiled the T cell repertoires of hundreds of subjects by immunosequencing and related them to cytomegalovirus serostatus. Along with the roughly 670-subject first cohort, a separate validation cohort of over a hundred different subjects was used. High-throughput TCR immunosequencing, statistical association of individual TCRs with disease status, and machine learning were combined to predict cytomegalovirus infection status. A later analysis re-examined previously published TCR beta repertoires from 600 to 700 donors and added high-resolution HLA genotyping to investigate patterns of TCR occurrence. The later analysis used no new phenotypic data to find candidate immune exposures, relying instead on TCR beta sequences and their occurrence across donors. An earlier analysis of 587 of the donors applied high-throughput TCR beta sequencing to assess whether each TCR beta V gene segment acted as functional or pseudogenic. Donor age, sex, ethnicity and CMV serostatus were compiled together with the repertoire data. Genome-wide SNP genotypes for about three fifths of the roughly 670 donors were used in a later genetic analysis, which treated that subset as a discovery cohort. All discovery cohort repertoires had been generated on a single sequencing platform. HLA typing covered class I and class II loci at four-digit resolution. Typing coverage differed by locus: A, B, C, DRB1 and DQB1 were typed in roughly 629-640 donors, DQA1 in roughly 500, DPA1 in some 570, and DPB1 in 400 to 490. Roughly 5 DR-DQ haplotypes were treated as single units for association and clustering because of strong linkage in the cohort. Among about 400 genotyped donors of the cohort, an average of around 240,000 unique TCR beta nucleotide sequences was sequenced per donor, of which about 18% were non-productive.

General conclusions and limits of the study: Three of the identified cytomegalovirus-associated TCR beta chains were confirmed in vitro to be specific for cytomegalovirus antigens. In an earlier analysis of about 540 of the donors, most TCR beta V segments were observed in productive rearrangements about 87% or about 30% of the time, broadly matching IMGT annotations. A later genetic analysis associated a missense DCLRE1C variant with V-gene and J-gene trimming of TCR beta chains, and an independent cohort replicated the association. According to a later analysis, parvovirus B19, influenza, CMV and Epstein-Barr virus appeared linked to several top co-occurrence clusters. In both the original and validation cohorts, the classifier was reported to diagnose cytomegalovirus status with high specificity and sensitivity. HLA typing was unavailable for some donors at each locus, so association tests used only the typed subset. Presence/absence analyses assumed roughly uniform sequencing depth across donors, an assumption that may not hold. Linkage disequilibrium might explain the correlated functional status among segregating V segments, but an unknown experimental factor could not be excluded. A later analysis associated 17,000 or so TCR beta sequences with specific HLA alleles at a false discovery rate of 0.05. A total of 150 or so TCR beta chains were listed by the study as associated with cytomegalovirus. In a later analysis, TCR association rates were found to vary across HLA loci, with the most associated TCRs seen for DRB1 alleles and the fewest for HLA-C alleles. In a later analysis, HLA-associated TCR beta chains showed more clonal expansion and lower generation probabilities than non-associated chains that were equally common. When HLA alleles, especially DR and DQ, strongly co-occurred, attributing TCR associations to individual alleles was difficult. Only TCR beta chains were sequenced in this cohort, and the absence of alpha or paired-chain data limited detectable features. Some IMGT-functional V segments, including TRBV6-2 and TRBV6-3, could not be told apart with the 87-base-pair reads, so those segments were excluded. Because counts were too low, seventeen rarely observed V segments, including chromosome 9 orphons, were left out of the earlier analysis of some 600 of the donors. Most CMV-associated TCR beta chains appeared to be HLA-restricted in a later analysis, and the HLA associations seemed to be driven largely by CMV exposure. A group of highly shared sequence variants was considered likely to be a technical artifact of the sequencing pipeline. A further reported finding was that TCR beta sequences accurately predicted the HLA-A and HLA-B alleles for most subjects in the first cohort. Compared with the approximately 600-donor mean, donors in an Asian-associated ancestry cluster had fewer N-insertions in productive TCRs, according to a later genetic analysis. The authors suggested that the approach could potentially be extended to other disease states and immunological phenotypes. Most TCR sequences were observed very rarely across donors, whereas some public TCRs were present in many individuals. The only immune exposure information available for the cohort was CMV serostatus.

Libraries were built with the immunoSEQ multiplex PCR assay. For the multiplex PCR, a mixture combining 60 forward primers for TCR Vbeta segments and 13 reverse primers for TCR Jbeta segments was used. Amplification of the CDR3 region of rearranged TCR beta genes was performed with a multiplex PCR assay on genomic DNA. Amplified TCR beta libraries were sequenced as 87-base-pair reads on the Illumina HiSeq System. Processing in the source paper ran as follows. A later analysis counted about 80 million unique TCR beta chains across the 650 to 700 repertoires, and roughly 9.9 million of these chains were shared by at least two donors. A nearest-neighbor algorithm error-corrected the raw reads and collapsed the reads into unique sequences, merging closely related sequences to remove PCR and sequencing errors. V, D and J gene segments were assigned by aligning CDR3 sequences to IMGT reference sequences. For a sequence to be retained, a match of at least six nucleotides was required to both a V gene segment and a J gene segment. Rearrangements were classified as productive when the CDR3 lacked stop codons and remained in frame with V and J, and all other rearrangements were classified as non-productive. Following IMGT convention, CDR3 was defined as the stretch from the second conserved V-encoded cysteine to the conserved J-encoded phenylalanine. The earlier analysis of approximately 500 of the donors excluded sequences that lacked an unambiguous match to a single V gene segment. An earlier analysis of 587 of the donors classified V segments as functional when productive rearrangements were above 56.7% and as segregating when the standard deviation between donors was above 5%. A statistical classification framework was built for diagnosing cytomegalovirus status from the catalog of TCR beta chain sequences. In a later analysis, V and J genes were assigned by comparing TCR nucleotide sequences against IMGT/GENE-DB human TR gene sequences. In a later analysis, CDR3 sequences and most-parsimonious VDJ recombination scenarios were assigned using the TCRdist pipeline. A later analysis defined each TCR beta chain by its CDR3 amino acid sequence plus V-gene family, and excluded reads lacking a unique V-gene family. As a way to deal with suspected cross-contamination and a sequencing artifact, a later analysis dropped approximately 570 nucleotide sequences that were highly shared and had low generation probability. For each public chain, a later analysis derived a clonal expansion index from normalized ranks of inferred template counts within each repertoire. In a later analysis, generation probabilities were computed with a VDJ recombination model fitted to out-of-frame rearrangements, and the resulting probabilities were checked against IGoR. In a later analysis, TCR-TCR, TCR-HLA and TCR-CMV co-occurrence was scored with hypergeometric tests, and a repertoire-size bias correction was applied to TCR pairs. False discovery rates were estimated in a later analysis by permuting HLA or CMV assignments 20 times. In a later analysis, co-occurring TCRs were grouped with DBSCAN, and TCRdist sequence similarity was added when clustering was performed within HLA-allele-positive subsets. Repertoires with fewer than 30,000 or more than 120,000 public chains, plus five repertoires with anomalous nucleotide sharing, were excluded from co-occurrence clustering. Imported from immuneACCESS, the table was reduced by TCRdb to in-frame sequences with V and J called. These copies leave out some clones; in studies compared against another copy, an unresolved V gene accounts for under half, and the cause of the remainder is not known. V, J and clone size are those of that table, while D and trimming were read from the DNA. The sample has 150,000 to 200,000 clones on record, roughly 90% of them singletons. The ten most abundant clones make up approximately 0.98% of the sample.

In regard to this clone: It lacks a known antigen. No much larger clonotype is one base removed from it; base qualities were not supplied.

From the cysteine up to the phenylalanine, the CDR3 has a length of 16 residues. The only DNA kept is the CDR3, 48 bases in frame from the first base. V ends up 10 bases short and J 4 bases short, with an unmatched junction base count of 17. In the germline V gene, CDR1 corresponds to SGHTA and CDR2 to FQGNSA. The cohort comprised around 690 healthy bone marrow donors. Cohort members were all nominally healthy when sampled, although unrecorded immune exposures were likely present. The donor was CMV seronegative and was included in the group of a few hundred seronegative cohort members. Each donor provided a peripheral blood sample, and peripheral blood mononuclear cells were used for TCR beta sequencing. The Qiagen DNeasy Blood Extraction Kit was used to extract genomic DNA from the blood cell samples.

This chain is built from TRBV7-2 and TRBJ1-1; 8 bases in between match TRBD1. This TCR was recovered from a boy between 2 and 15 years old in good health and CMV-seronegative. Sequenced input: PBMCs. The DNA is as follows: TGTGCCACCGTGTCAGGGGGCGCGGGGTGGAGCACTGAAGCTTTCTTT. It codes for CATVSGGAGWSTEAFF.